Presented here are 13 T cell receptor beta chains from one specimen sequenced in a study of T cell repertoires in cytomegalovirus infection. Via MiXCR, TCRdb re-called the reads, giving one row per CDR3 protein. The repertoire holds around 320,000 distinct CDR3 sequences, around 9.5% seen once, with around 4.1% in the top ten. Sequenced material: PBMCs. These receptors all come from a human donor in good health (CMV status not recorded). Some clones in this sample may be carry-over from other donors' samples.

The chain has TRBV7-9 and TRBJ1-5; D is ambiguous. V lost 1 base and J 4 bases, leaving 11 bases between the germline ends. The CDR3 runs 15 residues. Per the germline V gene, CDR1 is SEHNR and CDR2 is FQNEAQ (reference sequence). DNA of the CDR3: TGTGCCAGCAGCTTAGAGGGCAGACTAAATCAGCCCCAGCATTTT. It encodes CASSLEGRLNQPQHF.

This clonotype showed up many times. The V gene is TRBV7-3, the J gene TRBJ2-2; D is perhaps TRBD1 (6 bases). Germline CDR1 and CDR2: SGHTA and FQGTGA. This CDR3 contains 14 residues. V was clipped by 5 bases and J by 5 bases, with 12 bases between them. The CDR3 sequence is CASSIYQGTGELFF. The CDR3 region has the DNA TGTGCCAGCAGCATCTACCAGGGGACCGGGGAGCTGTTTTTT.

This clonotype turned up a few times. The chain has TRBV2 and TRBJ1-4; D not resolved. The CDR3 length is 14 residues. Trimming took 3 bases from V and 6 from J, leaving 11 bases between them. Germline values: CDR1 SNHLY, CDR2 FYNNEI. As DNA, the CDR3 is TGTGCCAGCAGTGACACCGCCGGGGATGAAAAACTGTTTTTT. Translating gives CASSDTAGDEKLFF.

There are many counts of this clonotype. The CDR3 region is CASSSTTSGDTQYF. For the CDR3, the DNA is TGTGCCAGCAGCTCGACTACTAGCGGAGATACGCAGTATTTT. The chain recombines TRBV5-4 with TRBJ2-3, with 8 bases aligning to TRBD2. Trimming removed 3 bases from V and 5 bases from J; junction bases left unmatched: 5. The CDR3 length is 14 residues. The V gene's germline CDR1 is SGHNT and CDR2 YYREEE (reference sequence). Together with reference TRBV5-4 and TRBJ2-3, the CDR3 gives the full variable domain: ETGVTQSPTHLIKTRGQQVTLRCSSQSGHNTVSWYQQALGQGPQFIFQYYREEENGRGNFPPRFSGLQFPNYSSELNVNALELDDSALYLCASSSTTSGDTQYFGPGTRLTVL.

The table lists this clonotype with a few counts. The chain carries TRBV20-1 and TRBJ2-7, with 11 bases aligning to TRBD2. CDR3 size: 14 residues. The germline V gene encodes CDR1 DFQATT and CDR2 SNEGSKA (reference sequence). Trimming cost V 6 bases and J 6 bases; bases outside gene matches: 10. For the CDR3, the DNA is TGCAGTGCCAACCCAACTAGCGGGGGCCCCGAGCAGTACTTC. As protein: CSANPTSGGPEQYF.

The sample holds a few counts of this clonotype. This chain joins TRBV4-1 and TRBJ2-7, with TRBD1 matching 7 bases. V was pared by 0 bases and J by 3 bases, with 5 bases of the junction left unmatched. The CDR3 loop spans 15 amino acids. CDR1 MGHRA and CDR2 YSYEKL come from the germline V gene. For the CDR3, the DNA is TGCGCCAGCAGCCAAGATAGGCAGGGGGTCTACGAGCAGTACTTC. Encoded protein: CASSQDRQGVYEQYF.

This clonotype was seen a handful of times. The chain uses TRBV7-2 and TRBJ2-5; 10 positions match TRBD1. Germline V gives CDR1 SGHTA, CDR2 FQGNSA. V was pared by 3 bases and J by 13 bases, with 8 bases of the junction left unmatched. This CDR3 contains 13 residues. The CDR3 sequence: CASSLSEGQGLYF. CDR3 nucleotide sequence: TGTGCCAGCAGCTTGTCTGAGGGACAGGGGTTGTACTTC.

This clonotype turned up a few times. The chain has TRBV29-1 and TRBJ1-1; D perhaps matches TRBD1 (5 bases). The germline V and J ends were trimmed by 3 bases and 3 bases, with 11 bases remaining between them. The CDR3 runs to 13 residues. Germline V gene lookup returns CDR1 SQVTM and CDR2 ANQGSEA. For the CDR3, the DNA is TGCAGCGTTGAGGTGGGGACCCACACTGAAGCTTTCTTT. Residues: CSVEVGTHTEAFF.

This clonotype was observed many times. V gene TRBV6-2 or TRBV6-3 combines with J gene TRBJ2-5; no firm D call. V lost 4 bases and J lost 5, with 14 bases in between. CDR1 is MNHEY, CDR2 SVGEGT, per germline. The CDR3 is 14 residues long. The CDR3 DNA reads TGTGCCAGCAGTTCCCGACGAGTTCAGGAGACCCAGTACTTC. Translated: CASSSRRVQETQYF.

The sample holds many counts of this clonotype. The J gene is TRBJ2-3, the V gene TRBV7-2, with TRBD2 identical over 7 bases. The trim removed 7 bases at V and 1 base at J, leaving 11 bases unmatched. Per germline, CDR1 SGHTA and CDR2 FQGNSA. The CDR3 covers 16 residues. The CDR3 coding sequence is TGTGCCAGCAACCCTCTAGCGGTCGAGGGCACAGATACGCAGTATTTT. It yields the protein CASNPLAVEGTDTQYF.

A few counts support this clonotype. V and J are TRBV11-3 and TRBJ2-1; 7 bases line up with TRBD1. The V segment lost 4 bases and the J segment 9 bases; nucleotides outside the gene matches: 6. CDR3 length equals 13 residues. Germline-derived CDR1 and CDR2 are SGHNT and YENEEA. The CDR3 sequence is CASSSSPGGEQFF. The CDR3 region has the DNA TGTGCCAGCAGCTCTTCCCCAGGGGGTGAGCAGTTCTTC.

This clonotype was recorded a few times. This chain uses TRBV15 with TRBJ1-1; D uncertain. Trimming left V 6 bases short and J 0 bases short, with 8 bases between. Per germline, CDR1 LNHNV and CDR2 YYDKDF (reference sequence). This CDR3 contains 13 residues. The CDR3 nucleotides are TGTGCCACCAGTCCTCCAATGAACACTGAAGCTTTCTTT. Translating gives CATSPPMNTEAFF.

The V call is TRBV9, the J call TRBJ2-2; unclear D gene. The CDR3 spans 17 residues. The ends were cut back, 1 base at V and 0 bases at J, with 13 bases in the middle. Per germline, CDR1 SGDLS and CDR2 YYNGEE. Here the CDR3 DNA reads TGTGCCAGCAGCGTAAGGGCGGTAGGCGCGAACACCGGGGAGCTGTTTTTT. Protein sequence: CASSVRAVGANTGELFF.